Described below is a single T cell receptor (beta chain) sequence and its context. The antigen it binds to is not known. The sample is drawn from a study of T cells expressing NK-cell markers (dated by TCRdb to 2018 to 2021). About the full investigation: TCR beta-chain repertoires were profiled in sorted CD3+CD56+NKG2C+, CD3+CD56+NKG2C- and CD3+CD56-NKG2C+ T-cell subsets from several donors. Among the eight sequenced donors, only one was HCMV-seronegative, while the other seven were HCMV-seropositive. Randomly selected healthy volunteers, three men and five women, were used as the eight sequenced donors. Illumina HiSeq 2000/2500, MiSeq or NextSeq was used to sequence libraries as 2 x 150 bp reads.

Findings and caveats that apply to the study as a whole: Those dominant clonotypes were again the most abundant among CD3+CD56-NKG2C+ cells in a few donors, at about 25-65%. Whether the expanded NKG2C-expressing T cell clones were specific for HCMV antigens was left unclear. In several donors, the dominant CD3+CD56+NKG2C+ clonotypes were found to rank among the top 10 CD8+ clonotypes and to make up 1.0-7.0% of CD8+ T cells.

CDR1 LGHDT and CDR2 YNNKEL were looked up in the germline V gene (reference sequence). Measured from the cysteine to the phenylalanine, the CDR3 is 15 residues long. DNA is not recorded here. A commercial ELISA kit detecting HCMV-specific IgG in serum was used to determine HCMV serostatus. Ficoll density gradient centrifugation was used to isolate peripheral blood mononuclear cells from blood. The reads were generated on an Illumina HiSeq 2000. TCR beta cDNA libraries were made by 5'RACE template switching that added a universal primer site and unique molecular identifiers. cDNA synthesis was primed from the TCR beta constant segment, followed by two successive PCR amplification steps. As for how the authors treated the data: MIGEC was used to demultiplex reads and group the reads by UMI, and MiTCR was used to assemble and quantify clonotypes. To exclude erroneous sequences, any TCR cDNA sequence not supported by at least two reads was discarded. The tcR package was used for downstream repertoire analysis, and clonotypes were matched between fractions using CDR3 nucleotide sequence together with V segment. VDJmatch was used to annotate antigen specificity against VDJdb, with one amino acid substitution allowed in CDR3. The reads went through TCRdb reprocessing, and each CDR3 protein sequence gets one entry with no DNA. TCRdb's processing, not the authors' own work, is the source of the V and J calls. The table for this sample records some 440,000 distinct CDR3 sequences. About 1.5% of the sample lies in the top ten.

Recombination joined TRBV3-1 with TRBJ1-1; TCRdb designates TRBD1, a call that cannot be tested without DNA. What was sequenced was blood T cells: a sorted CD56 or NKG2C T cell subset, CD4+ or CD8+ T cells, or bulk PBMC T cells (not recorded which). The TCR comes from a woman between 50 and 59 years old in good health. Donor details come from another sample of the same person, matched by shared clones. CDR3 region: CASSQRQGNEGEAFF.